This TCR beta chain was obtained from a study of graft-versus-host responses after intestinal transplantation. CDR3 length equals 16 residues. V shed 2 bases and J 2 bases; nucleotides not matched to a gene: 4. Germline V lookup: CDR1 GTSNPN, CDR2 SVGIG (reference sequence). Whole-study results and caveats: Some patients had graft-donor T cell macrochimerism. In their allografts, the ratios of graft-versus-host to host-versus-graft T cell clones were high.

Concerning this clone itself: What it binds is unknown.

Assay: immunoSEQ multiplex PCR; the TCRdb copy retains only in-frame clones and omits some. The sample lists about 120,000 clones; about nine tenths were seen once. This TCR was recovered from a human donor who received an intestinal transplant. The chain employs TRBV30 and TRBJ2-6; TRBD1 matches at 9 bases. The material sequenced was unstimulated CD4+ T cells sorted from spleen or lymph node cells, taken before intestinal transplant. The CDR3 DNA reads TGTGCCTGGAGTAACCGGGACAGGGCTGGGGCCAACGTCCTGACTTTC. Translation: CAWSNRDRAGANVLTF.